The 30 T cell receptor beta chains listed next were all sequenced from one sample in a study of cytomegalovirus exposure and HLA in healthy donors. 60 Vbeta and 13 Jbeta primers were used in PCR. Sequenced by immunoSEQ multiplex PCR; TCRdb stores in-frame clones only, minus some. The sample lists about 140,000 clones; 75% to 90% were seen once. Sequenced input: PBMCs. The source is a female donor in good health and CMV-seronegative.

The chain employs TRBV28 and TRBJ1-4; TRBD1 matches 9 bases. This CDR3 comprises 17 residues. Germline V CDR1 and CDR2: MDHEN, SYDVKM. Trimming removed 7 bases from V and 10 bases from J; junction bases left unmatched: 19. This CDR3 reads CASNSAGTGKSGGKLFF. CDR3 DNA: TGTGCCAGCAACTCCGCCGGGACAGGGAAATCTGGGGGAAAACTGTTTTTT.

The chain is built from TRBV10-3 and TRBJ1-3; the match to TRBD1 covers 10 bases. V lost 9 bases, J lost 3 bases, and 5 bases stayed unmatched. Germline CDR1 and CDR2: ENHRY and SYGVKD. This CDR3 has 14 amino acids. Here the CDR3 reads CAMGDRGNGNTIYF. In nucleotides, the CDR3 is TGTGCCATGGGGGACAGGGGTAATGGAAACACCATATATTTT.

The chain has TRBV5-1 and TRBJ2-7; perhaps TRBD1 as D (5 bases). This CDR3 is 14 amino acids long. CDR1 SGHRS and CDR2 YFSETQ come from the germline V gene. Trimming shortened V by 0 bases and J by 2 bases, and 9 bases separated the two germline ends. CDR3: CASSLAGQAYEQYF. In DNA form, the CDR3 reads TGCGCCAGCAGCTTGGCAGGACAAGCCTACGAGCAGTACTTC.

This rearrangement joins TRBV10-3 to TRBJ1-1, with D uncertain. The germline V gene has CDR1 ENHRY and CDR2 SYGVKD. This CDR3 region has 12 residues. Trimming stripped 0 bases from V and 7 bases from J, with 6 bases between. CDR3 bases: TGTGCCATCAGTGAGTCGGCAGGTGAAGCTTTCTTT. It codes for CAISESAGEAFF.

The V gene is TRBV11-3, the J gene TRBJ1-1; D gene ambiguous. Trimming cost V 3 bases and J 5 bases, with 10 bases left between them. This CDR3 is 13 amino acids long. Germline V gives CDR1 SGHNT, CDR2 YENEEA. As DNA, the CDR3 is TGTGCCAGCAGCTTTGAGGCTGAAACTGAAGCTTTCTTT. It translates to CASSFEAETEAFF.

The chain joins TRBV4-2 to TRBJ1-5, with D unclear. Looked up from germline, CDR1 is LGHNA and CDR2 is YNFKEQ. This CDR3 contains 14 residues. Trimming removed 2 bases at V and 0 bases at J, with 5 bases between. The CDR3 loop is CASSQTDSNQPQHF. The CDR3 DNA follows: TGTGCCAGCAGCCAAACTGATAGCAATCAGCCCCAGCATTTT.

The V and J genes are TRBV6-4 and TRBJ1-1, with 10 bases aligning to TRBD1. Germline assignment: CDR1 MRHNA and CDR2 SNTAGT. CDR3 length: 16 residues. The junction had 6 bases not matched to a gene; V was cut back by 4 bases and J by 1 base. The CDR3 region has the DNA TGTGCCAGCAGTGTCGGGACAGGGGTCTCGAACACTGAAGCTTTCTTT. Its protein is CASSVGTGVSNTEAFF.

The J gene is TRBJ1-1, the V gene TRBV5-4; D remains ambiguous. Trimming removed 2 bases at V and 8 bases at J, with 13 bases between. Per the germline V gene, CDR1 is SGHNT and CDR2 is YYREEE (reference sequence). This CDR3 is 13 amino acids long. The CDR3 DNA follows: TGTGCCAGCAGCTTAGGAACAGATTCCGAAGCTTTCTTT. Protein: CASSLGTDSEAFF.

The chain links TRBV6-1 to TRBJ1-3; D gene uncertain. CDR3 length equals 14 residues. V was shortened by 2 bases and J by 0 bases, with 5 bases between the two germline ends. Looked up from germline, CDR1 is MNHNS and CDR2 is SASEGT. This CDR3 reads CASSESTSGNTIYF. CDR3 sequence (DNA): TGTGCCAGCAGTGAATCTACCTCTGGAAACACCATATATTTT.

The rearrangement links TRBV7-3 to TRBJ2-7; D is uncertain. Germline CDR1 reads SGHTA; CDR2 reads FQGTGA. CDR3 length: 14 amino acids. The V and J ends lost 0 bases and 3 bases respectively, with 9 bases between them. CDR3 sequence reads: CASSLTAGVYEQYF. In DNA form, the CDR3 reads TGTGCCAGCAGCTTAACCGCCGGAGTCTACGAGCAGTACTTC.

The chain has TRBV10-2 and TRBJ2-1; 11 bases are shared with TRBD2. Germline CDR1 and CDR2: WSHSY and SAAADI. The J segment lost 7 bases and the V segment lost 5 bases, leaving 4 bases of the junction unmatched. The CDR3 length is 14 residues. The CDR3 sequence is CASSSGTSGNEQFF. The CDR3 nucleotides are TGCGCCAGCAGTTCCGGGACTAGCGGTAATGAGCAGTTCTTC.

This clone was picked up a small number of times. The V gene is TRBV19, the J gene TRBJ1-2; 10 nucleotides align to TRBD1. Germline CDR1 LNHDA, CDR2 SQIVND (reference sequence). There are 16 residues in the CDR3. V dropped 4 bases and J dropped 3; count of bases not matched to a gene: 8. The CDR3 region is CASSTERTGGHYGYTF. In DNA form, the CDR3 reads TGTGCCAGTAGTACAGAGCGGACAGGGGGGCACTATGGCTACACCTTC.

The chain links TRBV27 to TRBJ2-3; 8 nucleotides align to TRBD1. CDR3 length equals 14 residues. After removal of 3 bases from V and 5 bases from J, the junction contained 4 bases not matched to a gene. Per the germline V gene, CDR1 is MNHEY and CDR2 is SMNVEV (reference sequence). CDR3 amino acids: CASSFGRGLDTQYF. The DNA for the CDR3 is TGTGCCAGCAGTTTCGGCAGGGGGCTAGATACGCAGTATTTT.

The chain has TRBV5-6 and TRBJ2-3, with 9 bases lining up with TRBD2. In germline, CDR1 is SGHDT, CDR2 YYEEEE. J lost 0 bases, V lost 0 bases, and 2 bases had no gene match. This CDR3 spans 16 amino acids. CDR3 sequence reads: CASSLVLAGSTDTQYF. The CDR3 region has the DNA TGTGCCAGCAGCTTGGTTCTAGCGGGAAGCACAGATACGCAGTATTTT.

The CDR3 protein is CASSPLRDNEQFF. The CDR3 nucleotides read TGCGCCAGCAGCCCCCTCCGCGACAATGAGCAGTTCTTC. The chain uses TRBV5-1 and TRBJ2-1; D is uncertain. V was trimmed by 4 bases and J by 5 bases, leaving 10 bases between them. CDR3 length: 13 amino acids. Germline CDR1 reads SGHRS; CDR2 reads YFSETQ. The entire variable domain, with the rest obtained from reference TRBV5-1 and TRBJ2-1, is as follows: KAGVTQTPRYLIKTRGQQVTLSCSPISGHRSVSWYQQTPGQGLQFLFEYFSETQRNKGNFPGRFSGRQFSNSRSEMNVSTLELGDSALYLCASSPLRDNEQFFGPGTRLTVL.

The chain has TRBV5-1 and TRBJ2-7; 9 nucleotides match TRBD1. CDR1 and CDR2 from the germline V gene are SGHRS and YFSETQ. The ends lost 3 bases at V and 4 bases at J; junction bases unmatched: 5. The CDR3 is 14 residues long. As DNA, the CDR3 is TGCGCCAGCAGCTACGGACAGGGGTTTTACGAGCAGTACTTC. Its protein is CASSYGQGFYEQYF.

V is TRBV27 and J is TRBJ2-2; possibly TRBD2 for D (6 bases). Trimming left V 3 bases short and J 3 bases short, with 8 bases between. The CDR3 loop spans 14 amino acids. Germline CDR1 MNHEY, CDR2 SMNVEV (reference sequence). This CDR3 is CASSFSGYTGELFF. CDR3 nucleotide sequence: TGTGCCAGCAGTTTCAGCGGGTACACCGGGGAGCTGTTTTTT.

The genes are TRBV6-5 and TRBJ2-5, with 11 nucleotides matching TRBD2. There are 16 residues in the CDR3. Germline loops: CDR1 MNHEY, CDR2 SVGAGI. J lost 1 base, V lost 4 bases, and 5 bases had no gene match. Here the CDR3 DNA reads TGTGCCAGCAGTTTTTCCGGGACTAGCGGCCAAGAGACCCAGTACTTC. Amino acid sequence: CASSFSGTSGQETQYF.

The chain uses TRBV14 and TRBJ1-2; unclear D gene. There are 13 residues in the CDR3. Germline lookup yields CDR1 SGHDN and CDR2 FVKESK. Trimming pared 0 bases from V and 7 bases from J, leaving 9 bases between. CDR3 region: CASSQEVLGGYTF. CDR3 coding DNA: TGTGCCAGCAGCCAAGAAGTTCTAGGTGGCTACACCTTC.

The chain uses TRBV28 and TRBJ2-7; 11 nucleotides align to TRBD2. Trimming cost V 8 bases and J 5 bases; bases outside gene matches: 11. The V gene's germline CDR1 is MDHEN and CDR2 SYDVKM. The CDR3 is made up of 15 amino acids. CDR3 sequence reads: CASEVLAGGWNEQYF. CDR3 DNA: TGTGCCAGCGAGGTCCTAGCGGGAGGTTGGAACGAGCAGTACTTC.

In nucleotides, the CDR3 is TGCAGCGCTGGGGACAGGAACACTGAAGCTTTCTTT. As protein: CSAGDRNTEAFF. The chain uses TRBV29-1 and TRBJ1-1; 7 nucleotides agree with TRBD1. This CDR3 has 12 amino acids. CDR1 is SQVTM and CDR2 is ANQGSEA in the germline V gene. V gave up 7 bases and J gave up 1 base; unmatched junction bases: 3.

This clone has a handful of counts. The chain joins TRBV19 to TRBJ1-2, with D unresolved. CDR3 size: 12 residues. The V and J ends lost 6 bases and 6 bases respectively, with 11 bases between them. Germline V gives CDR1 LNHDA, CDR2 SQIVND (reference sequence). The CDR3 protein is CASRDFYNGYTF. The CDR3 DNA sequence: TGTGCCAGTAGGGACTTTTATAATGGCTACACCTTC.

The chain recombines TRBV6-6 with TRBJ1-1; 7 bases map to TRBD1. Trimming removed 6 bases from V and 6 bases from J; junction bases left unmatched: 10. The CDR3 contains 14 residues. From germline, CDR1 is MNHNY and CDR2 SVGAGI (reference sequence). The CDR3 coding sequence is TGTGCCAGCAGCTACGACAGGGAGATTGCTGAAGCTTTCTTT. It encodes CASSYDREIAEAFF.

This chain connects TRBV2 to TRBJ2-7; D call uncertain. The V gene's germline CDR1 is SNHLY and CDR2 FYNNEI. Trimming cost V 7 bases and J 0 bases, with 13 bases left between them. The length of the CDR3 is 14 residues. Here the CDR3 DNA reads TGTGCCAGCAATGGTCCCAGTTCCTCCTACGAGCAGTACTTC. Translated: CASNGPSSSYEQYF.

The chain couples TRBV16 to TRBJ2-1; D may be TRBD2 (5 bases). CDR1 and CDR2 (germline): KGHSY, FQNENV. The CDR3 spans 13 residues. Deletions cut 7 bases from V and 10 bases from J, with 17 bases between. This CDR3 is CASNKGDSLEQFF. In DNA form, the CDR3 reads TGTGCCAGCAACAAGGGAGATTCGCTCGAGCAGTTCTTC.

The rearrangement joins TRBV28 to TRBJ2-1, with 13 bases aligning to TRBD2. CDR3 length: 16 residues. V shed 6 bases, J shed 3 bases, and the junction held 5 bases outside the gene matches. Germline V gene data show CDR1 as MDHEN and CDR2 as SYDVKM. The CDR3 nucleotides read TGTGCCAGCAGAGGACTAGCGGGAGACCACTACAATGAGCAGTTCTTC. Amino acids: CASRGLAGDHYNEQFF.

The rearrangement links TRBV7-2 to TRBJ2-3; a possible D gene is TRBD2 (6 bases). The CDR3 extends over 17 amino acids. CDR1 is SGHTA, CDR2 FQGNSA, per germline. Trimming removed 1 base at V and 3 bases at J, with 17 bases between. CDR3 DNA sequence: TGTGCCAGCAGCTTAGGTCCTCTGGCGGGGTTGACAGATACGCAGTATTTT. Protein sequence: CASSLGPLAGLTDTQYF.

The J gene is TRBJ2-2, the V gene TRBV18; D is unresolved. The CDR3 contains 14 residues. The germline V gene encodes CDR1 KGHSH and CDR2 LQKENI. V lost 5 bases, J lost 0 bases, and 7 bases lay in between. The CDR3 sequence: CASSIASNTGELFF. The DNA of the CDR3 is TGTGCCAGCTCAATAGCCTCGAACACCGGGGAGCTGTTTTTT. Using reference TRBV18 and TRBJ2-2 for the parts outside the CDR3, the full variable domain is NAGVMQNPRHLVRRRGQEARLRCSPMKGHSHVYWYRQLPEEGLKFMVYLQKENIIDESGMPKERFSAEFPKEGPSILRIQQVVRGDSAAYFCASSIASNTGELFFGEGSRLTVL.

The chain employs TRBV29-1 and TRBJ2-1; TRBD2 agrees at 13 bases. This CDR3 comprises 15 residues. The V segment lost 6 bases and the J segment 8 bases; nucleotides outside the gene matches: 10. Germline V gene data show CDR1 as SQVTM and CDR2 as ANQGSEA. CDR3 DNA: TGCAGCGTCGACCAACTAGCGGGAGGGCCCGATGAGCAGTTCTTC. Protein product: CSVDQLAGGPDEQFF.

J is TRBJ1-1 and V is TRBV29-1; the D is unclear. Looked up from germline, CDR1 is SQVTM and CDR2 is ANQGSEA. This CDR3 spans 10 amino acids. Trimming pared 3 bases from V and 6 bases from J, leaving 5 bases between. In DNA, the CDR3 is TGCAGCGTTGAGCTAGCTGAAGCTTTCTTT. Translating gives CSVELAEAFF.